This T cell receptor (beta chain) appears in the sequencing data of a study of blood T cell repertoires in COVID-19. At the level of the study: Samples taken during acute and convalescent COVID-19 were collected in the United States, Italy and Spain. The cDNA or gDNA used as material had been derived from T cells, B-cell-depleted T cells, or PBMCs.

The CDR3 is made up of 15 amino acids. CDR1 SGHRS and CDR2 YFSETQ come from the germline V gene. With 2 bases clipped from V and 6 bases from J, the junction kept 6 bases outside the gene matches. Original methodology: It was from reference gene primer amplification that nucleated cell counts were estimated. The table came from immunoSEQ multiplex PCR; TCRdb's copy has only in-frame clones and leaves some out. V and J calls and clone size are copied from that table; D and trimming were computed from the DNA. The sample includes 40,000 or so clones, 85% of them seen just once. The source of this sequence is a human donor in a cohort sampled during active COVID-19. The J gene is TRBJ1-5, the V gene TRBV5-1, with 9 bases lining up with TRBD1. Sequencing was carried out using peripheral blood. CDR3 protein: CASSFSGQGGQPQHF. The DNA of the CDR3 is TGCGCCAGCAGCTTTTCGGGACAGGGAGGTCAGCCCCAGCATTTT.